Shown below are 27 T cell receptor beta chains from a single sample sequenced in a study of early stage breast cancer tumors. TCRdb's copy holds only in-frame clones and misses some; the assay was immunoSEQ multiplex PCR. The table includes 60,000 to 80,000 clones, 79% detected once. The sequenced sample was blood. The receptors were gathered from a person aged 55 to 75 with breast cancer.

This chain uses TRBV18 with TRBJ1-2; D call uncertain. Germline CDR1 reads KGHSH; CDR2 reads LQKENI. The ends were cut back, 2 bases at V and 7 bases at J, with 17 bases in the middle. This CDR3 has 15 residues. The CDR3 region is CASSPYTDQPAGYTF. The DNA of the CDR3 is TGTGCCAGCTCACCATACACGGACCAGCCAGCTGGCTACACCTTC.

This clone has just one count. The V and J genes are TRBV2 and TRBJ2-7; 10 bases match TRBD2. The CDR3 spans 14 residues. V shed 3 bases and J 6 bases; nucleotides not matched to a gene: 5. From germline, CDR1 is SNHLY and CDR2 FYNNEI. Here the CDR3 reads CASSEQREGGEQYF. The CDR3 DNA follows: TGTGCCAGCAGTGAGCAGCGGGAGGGTGGCGAGCAGTACTTC.

The chain is built from TRBV5-4 and TRBJ2-3, with unresolved D. Per germline, CDR1 SGHNT and CDR2 YYREEE (reference sequence). Deletions cut 1 base from V and 6 bases from J, with 9 bases between. There are 13 residues in the CDR3. The CDR3 DNA follows: TGTGCCAGCAGCTTGTATGTGGCCGATACGCAGTATTTT. Translation: CASSLYVADTQYF.

The chain has TRBV18 and TRBJ2-7; 9 bases map to TRBD1. The CDR3 runs to 17 residues. J gave up 7 bases and V 4 bases, and 17 bases lay outside the gene matches. Looked up from germline, CDR1 is KGHSH and CDR2 is LQKENI. The CDR3 is CASSLPPLGTGRTEQYF. In DNA form, the CDR3 reads TGTGCCAGCTCACTTCCCCCACTTGGGACAGGGAGGACTGAGCAGTACTTC.

V is TRBV29-1 and J is TRBJ2-7; TRBD2 might be the D (5 bases). This CDR3 is 13 amino acids long. V was trimmed by 3 bases and J by 3 bases, leaving 12 bases between them. Germline V gene data show CDR1 as SQVTM and CDR2 as ANQGSEA. DNA of the CDR3: TGCAGCGTTGATCGGGAAGGGAGCTACGAGCAGTACTTC. The encoded protein is CSVDREGSYEQYF.

The V call is TRBV7-8, the J call TRBJ1-2, with D possibly being TRBD1 (5 bases). There are 13 residues in the CDR3. The germline CDR1 and CDR2 sequences are SGHVS and FQNEAQ. Trimming removed 3 bases from V and 1 base from J, with 6 bases in between. CDR3 loop: CASSFQGNYGYTF. The CDR3 nucleotides read TGTGCCAGCAGCTTCCAGGGTAACTATGGCTACACCTTC.

This clone has only a few counts. The V gene is TRBV30, the J gene TRBJ1-2; no firm D call. Per the germline V gene, CDR1 is GTSNPN and CDR2 is SVGIG (reference sequence). The CDR3 has 10 amino acids. Trimming shortened V by 3 bases and J by 6 bases, and 5 bases separated the two germline ends. The CDR3 protein is CAWRRDGYTF. The CDR3 DNA is TGTGCCTGGAGGAGAGATGGCTACACCTTC.

This chain uses TRBV20-1 with TRBJ1-1; D gene unclear. Trimming removed 5 bases at V and 4 bases at J, with 8 bases between. The CDR3 totals 11 residues. Germline CDR1 reads DFQATT; CDR2 reads SNEGSKA (reference sequence). The CDR3 coding sequence is TGCAGTGCTCTTCCGACCACTGAAGCTTTCTTT. The encoded protein is CSALPTTEAFF.

This chain joins TRBV4-3 and TRBJ1-1; D uncertain. V lost 1 base to trimming and J lost 2 bases, with 14 bases between them. The germline V gene encodes CDR1 LGHNA and CDR2 YSLEER. The CDR3 is 16 residues long. CDR3 sequence: CASSQGITSGNTEAFF. CDR3 nucleotides: TGCGCCAGCAGCCAAGGCATTACGTCGGGAAACACTGAAGCTTTCTTT.

For this clone: The same CDR3 arises from other DNA sequences in this sample as well. The chain recombines TRBV18 with TRBJ1-2; 9 bases are shared with TRBD1. J gave up 5 bases and V 5 bases, and 3 bases lay outside the gene matches. The CDR3 covers 13 residues. Germline values: CDR1 KGHSH, CDR2 LQKENI. The CDR3 DNA is TGTGCCAGCTCAACAGGACAGGGGTATGGCTACACCTTC. Its protein product is CASSTGQGYGYTF.

This clone ranks as medium-sized. The chain has TRBV30 and TRBJ1-2, with 8 positions matching TRBD1. The germline V gene has CDR1 GTSNPN and CDR2 SVGIG (reference sequence). Trimming at V came to 6 bases and at J to 4 bases, leaving 7 bases not matched to a gene. This CDR3 region has 13 residues. The CDR3 reads CACTRDRPYGYTF. The CDR3 DNA reads TGTGCCTGTACCCGGGACAGGCCCTATGGCTACACCTTC.

The V call is TRBV4-3, the J call TRBJ2-3, with 9 positions matching TRBD2. The V segment lost 2 bases and the J segment 0 bases; nucleotides outside the gene matches: 3. Germline CDR1 and CDR2: LGHNA and YSLEER. The CDR3 length is 16 residues. CDR3 DNA: TGCGCCAGCAGCCAACGAAGCGGGGGGAGCACAGATACGCAGTATTTT. Its protein product is CASSQRSGGSTDTQYF.

The chain has TRBV5-1 and TRBJ2-5; D is possibly TRBD1 (6 bases). Germline CDR1 reads SGHRS; CDR2 reads YFSETQ. V lost 4 bases and J 6 bases, leaving 16 bases between the germline ends. The CDR3 loop spans 14 amino acids. The CDR3 loop is CASSDEQGLQTQYF. As DNA, the CDR3 is TGCGCCAGCAGCGACGAACAGGGCCTCCAGACCCAGTACTTC. The full variable domain, with the rest looked up from reference TRBV5-1 and TRBJ2-5, is KAGVTQTPRYLIKTRGQQVTLSCSPISGHRSVSWYQQTPGQGLQFLFEYFSETQRNKGNFPGRFSGRQFSNSRSEMNVSTLELGDSALYLCASSDEQGLQTQYFGPGTRLLVL.

This clone was counted only a few times. The CDR3 DNA sequence: TGTGCCAGCAGTGAAGCTGGGGGCTCCTACGAGCAGTACTTC. Translated: CASSEAGGSYEQYF. The chain combines TRBV6-1 with TRBJ2-7; perhaps D is TRBD1 or TRBD2 (5 bases each). The CDR3 spans 14 residues. With 0 bases removed from V and 0 bases from J, the gap between germline ends came to 6 bases. Germline CDR1 MNHNS, CDR2 SASEGT.

The rearrangement uses TRBV28 and TRBJ2-5, with D unclear. This CDR3 has 11 residues. V was pared by 2 bases and J by 4 bases, with 2 bases between. The germline gives CDR1 MDHEN, CDR2 SYDVKM. The CDR3 DNA reads TGTGCCAGCAGTTTAGGAGAGACCCAGTACTTC. It translates to CASSLGETQYF.

This clone was counted between two and nine times. The chain has TRBV10-3 and TRBJ1-2, with D perhaps TRBD1 (5 bases). The CDR3 totals 14 residues. The germline V gene has CDR1 ENHRY and CDR2 SYGVKD. The V gene lost 9 bases and the J gene lost 11 bases, with 25 bases spanning the gap. The DNA of the CDR3 is TGTGCCATTCTTCCCTCCGGCGGCGGAGGGGAATACACCTTC. Translation: CAILPSGGGGEYTF.

V is TRBV6-1 and J is TRBJ1-3; the D gene is possibly TRBD1 (6 bases). This CDR3 spans 13 amino acids. V shed 7 bases and J shed 0 bases, with 7 bases lying between them. CDR1 is MNHNS, CDR2 SASEGT, per germline. This chain's CDR3 is CASMGASGNTIYF. CDR3 nucleotide sequence: TGTGCCAGCATGGGGGCCTCTGGAAACACCATATATTTT.

The rearrangement links TRBV10-3 to TRBJ2-2, with 15 bases that match TRBD2. Germline-derived CDR1 and CDR2 are ENHRY and SYGVKD. J lost 7 bases, V lost 10 bases, and 7 bases had no gene match. CDR3 length equals 15 residues. The CDR3 DNA sequence: TGTGCCACCTCGAGGGGACTAGCGGGGGGCGGGGAGCTGTTTTTT. Its protein product is CATSRGLAGGGELFF.

The J gene is TRBJ2-2, the V gene TRBV14; D is unresolved. Trimming cost V 4 bases and J 4 bases, with 7 bases left between them. CDR1 is SGHDN and CDR2 is FVKESK in the germline V gene. There are 13 residues in the CDR3. CDR3 nucleotide sequence: TGTGCCAGCAGCCCCCAGGTCACCGGGGAGCTGTTTTTT. Translated: CASSPQVTGELFF. The full variable domain, its missing parts supplied by reference TRBV14 and TRBJ2-2, is EAGVTQFPSHSVIEKGQTVTLRCDPISGHDNLYWYRRVMGKEIKFLLHFVKESKQDESGMPNNRFLAERTGGTYSTLKVQPAELEDSGVYFCASSPQVTGELFFGEGSRLTVL.

The sample holds a few counts of this clone. The chain is built from TRBV7-6 and TRBJ1-2; D may be TRBD1 (6 bases). With 1 base removed from V and 3 bases from J, the gap between germline ends came to 9 bases. In germline, CDR1 is SGHVS, CDR2 FNYEAQ. The CDR3 extends over 14 amino acids. The DNA of the CDR3 is TGTGCCAGCAGCTTAGGAGCAGGGGACTATGGCTACACCTTC. Translation gives CASSLGAGDYGYTF.

The CDR3 region is CASSYGRNTEAFF. DNA for the CDR3: TGTGCCAGCAGTTACGGGCGAAACACTGAAGCTTTCTTT. The chain is built from TRBV6-5 and TRBJ1-1; no clear D gene. The CDR3 length is 13 residues. Germline V gene lookup returns CDR1 MNHEY and CDR2 SVGAGI. V lost 2 bases and J lost 2, with 6 bases in between.

The rearrangement joins TRBV5-6 to TRBJ1-5; 9 nucleotides align to TRBD1. Germline V CDR1 and CDR2: SGHDT, YYEEEE. This CDR3 has 17 amino acids. V shed 2 bases and J 4 bases; nucleotides not matched to a gene: 10. In DNA, the CDR3 is TGTGCCAGCAGCTTTCAATCTGGACAGGGGTTGAATCAGCCCCAGCATTTT. This translates into CASSFQSGQGLNQPQHF.

V gene TRBV7-3 combines with J gene TRBJ2-5, with unresolved D. Per the germline V gene, CDR1 is SGHTA and CDR2 is FQGTGA. The V gene lost 3 bases and the J gene lost 4 bases, with 9 bases spanning the gap. CDR3 length equals 13 residues. The CDR3 loop reads CASSLFGGETQYF. The CDR3 region has the DNA TGTGCCAGCAGCTTGTTCGGTGGAGAGACCCAGTACTTC.

J is TRBJ1-4 and V is TRBV4-1; no definite D call. Germline V gene data show CDR1 as MGHRA and CDR2 as YSYEKL. This CDR3 is built from 15 residues. With 0 bases removed from V and 5 bases from J, the gap between germline ends came to 10 bases. CDR3 in DNA: TGCGCCAGCAGCCAAGATATACAGCAAAATGAAAAACTGTTTTTT. This encodes CASSQDIQQNEKLFF.

This CDR3 reads CASSQDSVNYGYTF. CDR3 bases: TGCGCCAGCAGCCAAGATTCGGTTAACTATGGCTACACCTTC. This chain uses TRBV4-3 with TRBJ1-2; D is unclear. V was pared by 0 bases and J by 1 base, with 6 bases between. In germline, CDR1 is LGHNA, CDR2 YSLEER. This CDR3 region has 14 residues.

This chain joins TRBV9 and TRBJ1-3; TRBD1 is a possible D gene (5 bases). This CDR3 is built from 16 residues. The V gene's germline CDR1 is SGDLS and CDR2 YYNGEE. The V end lost 0 bases, the J end lost 2 bases, and 12 bases lay between the germline ends. Written as DNA, the CDR3 is TGTGCCAGCAGCGTAGGTACAGGACCTCCTGGAAACACCATATATTTT. Translated: CASSVGTGPPGNTIYF.

This chain links TRBV6-1 with TRBJ1-6; TRBD1 is a possible D gene (5 bases). CDR1 is MNHNS and CDR2 is SASEGT in the germline V gene. The CDR3 runs 14 residues. The V end was cut by 5 bases, the J end by 7 bases, with 12 bases between. The CDR3 is CASSSDSFNSPLHF. CDR3 bases: TGTGCCAGCAGTTCCGACAGTTTCAATTCACCCCTCCACTTT.